The 27 T cell receptor beta chains below were found in one sample sequenced in a study of T cells in tumors after PD-1 blockade. Only in-frame clones appear in the TCRdb table, and some are missing; sequencing was by immunoSEQ multiplex PCR. The repertoire holds roughly 48,000 clones, with about 84% as singletons. The sequences come from PBMCs, collected before anti-PD-1 treatment. The origin of the receptors is a human donor with basal cell carcinoma.

This chain joins TRBV5-6 and TRBJ2-7, with D perhaps matching TRBD1 (6 bases). The germline CDR1 and CDR2 sequences are SGHDT and YYEEEE. The V gene lost 4 bases and the J gene lost 3 bases, with 14 bases spanning the gap. The length of the CDR3 is 14 residues. CDR3 DNA: TGTGCCAGCAGCAGCGGACAGAGCCACTACGAGCAGTACTTC. Translating it yields CASSSGQSHYEQYF. The full variable domain, with the rest looked up from reference TRBV5-6 and TRBJ2-7, is DAGVTQSPTHLIKTRGQQVTLRCSPKSGHDTVSWYQQALGQGPQFIFQYYEEEERQRGNFPDRFSGHQFPNYSSELNVNALLLGDSALYLCASSSGQSHYEQYFGPGTRLTVT.

The chain combines TRBV19 with TRBJ1-6; D perhaps matches TRBD1 (6 bases). CDR3 length: 15 amino acids. Deletions cut 5 bases from V and 7 bases from J, with 15 bases between. CDR1 is LNHDA, CDR2 SQIVND, per germline (reference sequence). Here the CDR3 reads CASSAKGVGNSPLHF. CDR3 coding DNA: TGTGCCAGTAGTGCAAAGGGGGTAGGGAATTCACCCCTCCACTTT.

The CDR3 DNA follows: TGTGCCAGCAGTTGGGGGTACACTGAAGCTTTCTTT. This gives the protein CASSWGYTEAFF. The chain couples TRBV6-2 or TRBV6-3 to TRBJ1-1; TRBD1 might be the D (5 bases). CDR3 size: 12 residues. Trimming removed 4 bases from V and 3 bases from J, with 6 bases in between. CDR1 is MNHEY and CDR2 is SVGEGT in the germline V gene.

This chain joins TRBV28 and TRBJ1-2; TRBD1 agrees at 11 bases. V gave up 1 base and J gave up 8 bases; unmatched junction bases: 12. The CDR3 extends over 17 amino acids. Germline values: CDR1 MDHEN, CDR2 SYDVKM. This chain's CDR3 is CASSLSDRGHDGYGYTF. The CDR3, as DNA: TGTGCCAGCAGTTTATCGGACAGGGGGCATGACGGCTACGGCTACACCTTC.

This rearrangement joins TRBV19 to TRBJ1-1, with D possibly being TRBD1 (6 bases). This CDR3 comprises 14 residues. Trimming took off 2 bases at V and 0 bases at J, with 7 bases between the two ends. Germline lookup yields CDR1 LNHDA and CDR2 SQIVND (reference sequence). DNA for the CDR3: TGTGCCAGTAGTATACAGGGGTTGAACACTGAAGCTTTCTTT. Its protein product is CASSIQGLNTEAFF.

The chain combines TRBV6-6 with TRBJ2-5; TRBD2 agrees at 12 bases. CDR1 is MNHNY, CDR2 SVGAGI, per germline (reference sequence). The V and J ends lost 7 bases and 1 base, in that order; junction bases with no gene match: 7. CDR3 length: 16 residues. CDR3 in amino acids: CASTLLAGGSQETQYF. CDR3 DNA sequence: TGTGCCAGCACCTTACTAGCGGGGGGCAGCCAAGAGACCCAGTACTTC.

This clone was recorded only once. The rearrangement links TRBV11-3 to TRBJ2-2; TRBD1 matches 7 bases. This CDR3 has 17 amino acids. Germline lookup yields CDR1 SGHNT and CDR2 YENEEA. V trimming: 1 base; J trimming: 2 bases; junction bases outside the gene matches: 7. The CDR3 sequence is CASSLASWDSNTGELFF. CDR3 nucleotides: TGTGCCAGCAGCTTAGCTAGTTGGGACAGTAACACCGGGGAGCTGTTTTTT. The whole variable domain, filled in from reference TRBV11-3 and TRBJ2-2, reads EAGVVQSPRYKIIEKKQPVAFWCNPISGHNTLYWYLQNLGQGPELLIRYENEEAVDDSQLPKDRFSAERLKGVDSTLKIQPAELGDSAVYLCASSLASWDSNTGELFFGEGSRLTVL.

This clone appeared once. The CDR3 DNA reads TGTGCCAGCAGCTTAGGCGACAGGGTTCGAGAGACCCAGTACTTC. Translation gives CASSLGDRVRETQYF. V usage is TRBV7-2 and J usage is TRBJ2-5, with 7 bases lining up with TRBD1. The length of the CDR3 is 15 residues. Trimming removed 1 base from V and 4 bases from J; junction bases left unmatched: 6. The germline CDR1 and CDR2 sequences are SGHTA and FQGNSA. Variable domain in full (rest from reference TRBV7-2 and TRBJ2-5): GAGVSQSPSNKVTEKGKDVELRCDPISGHTALYWYRQSLGQGLEFLIYFQGNSAPDKSGLPSDRFSAERTGGSVSTLTIQRTQQEDSAVYLCASSLGDRVRETQYFGPGTRLLVL.

V usage is TRBV2 and J usage is TRBJ1-4, with TRBD1 matching over 10 bases. The germline CDR1 and CDR2 sequences are SNHLY and FYNNEI. CDR3 length: 18 residues. Trimming removed 6 bases from V and 2 bases from J; junction bases left unmatched: 12. The CDR3 sequence is CASRTLGDRGQTNEKLFF. The CDR3, as DNA: TGTGCCAGCAGAACACTAGGGGACAGGGGACAGACTAATGAAAAACTGTTTTTT.

The genes are TRBV7-2 and TRBJ2-3, with a possible D match to TRBD2 (5 bases). CDR1 is SGHTA, CDR2 FQGNSA, per germline. This CDR3 is built from 16 residues. The V gene lost 1 base and the J gene lost 0 bases, with 11 bases spanning the gap. In nucleotides, the CDR3 is TGTGCCAGCAGCTTAGTGGGCAGGACTAGCACAGATACGCAGTATTTT. Protein sequence: CASSLVGRTSTDTQYF.

The table lists this clone with a few counts. V and J are TRBV28 and TRBJ2-7, with a possible D match to TRBD2 (6 bases). Germline V gene lookup returns CDR1 MDHEN and CDR2 SYDVKM. Trimming pared 4 bases from V and 2 bases from J, leaving 12 bases between. This CDR3 contains 14 residues. The CDR3 loop is CASSWASVAYEQYF. CDR3 bases: TGTGCCAGCAGTTGGGCTAGCGTTGCCTACGAGCAGTACTTC.

The CDR3 is CASSHRAANEAFF. The DNA of the CDR3 is TGTGCCAGCAGTCACAGGGCGGCGAACGAAGCTTTCTTT. The V call is TRBV6-5, the J call TRBJ1-1; weak D call: TRBD1 (6 bases). Trimming took off 5 bases at V and 8 bases at J, with 15 bases between the two ends. The germline CDR1 and CDR2 sequences are MNHEY and SVGAGI. The CDR3 length is 13 residues.

Comment on this clone: The sample contains more than one DNA sequence encoding this CDR3. The J gene is TRBJ2-7, the V gene TRBV5-6; the D gene could be TRBD1 or TRBD2 (5 bases each). Germline-derived CDR1 and CDR2 are SGHDT and YYEEEE. The CDR3 covers 13 residues. The V end lost 3 bases, the J end lost 7 bases, and 14 bases lay between the germline ends. The CDR3 sequence: CASSWGTVWEQYF. The CDR3 DNA follows: TGTGCCAGCAGCTGGGGGACGGTGTGGGAGCAGTACTTC.

J is TRBJ1-1 and V is TRBV19; D remains unclear. Trimming removed 5 bases at V and 6 bases at J, with 10 bases between. Germline loops: CDR1 LNHDA, CDR2 SQIVND (reference sequence). The CDR3 is made up of 12 amino acids. The CDR3 DNA sequence: TGTGCCAGTAGTTATGCGGCGGCTGAAGCTTTCTTT. Translated, it gives CASSYAAAEAFF.

The chain joins TRBV18 to TRBJ1-6; 9 bases are a match to TRBD1. Germline values: CDR1 KGHSH, CDR2 LQKENI. Trimming removed 4 bases from V and 9 bases from J; junction bases left unmatched: 7. The CDR3 is 15 amino acids. The CDR3 protein is CASSRGTGLGSPLHF. In DNA form, the CDR3 reads TGTGCCAGCTCACGAGGGACAGGGCTGGGTTCACCCCTCCACTTT.

V gene TRBV3-1 (or the pseudogene TRBV3-2) combines with J gene TRBJ1-2; 8 nucleotides line up with TRBD1. Germline V CDR1 and CDR2: LGHDT, YNNKEL (reference sequence). Trimming cost V 4 bases and J 7 bases; bases outside gene matches: 5. The CDR3 loop spans 13 amino acids. DNA for the CDR3: TGTGCCAGCAGCCCCCCAGGGGGCGCTGGCTACACCTTC. Protein product: CASSPPGGAGYTF.

The rearrangement links TRBV5-1 to TRBJ2-3; 8 nucleotides agree with TRBD2. This CDR3 is built from 15 residues. Per the germline V gene, CDR1 is SGHRS and CDR2 is YFSETQ. V was clipped by 0 bases and J by 1 base; unmatched bases: 1. The CDR3 sequence is CASSLDSGGTDTQYF. CDR3 coding DNA: TGCGCCAGCAGCTTGGATAGCGGGGGCACAGATACGCAGTATTTT.

This clone appeared a single time. V gene TRBV24-1 combines with J gene TRBJ2-3; 8 bases are shared with TRBD2. V lost 3 bases, J lost 1 base, and 2 bases stayed unmatched. Germline V lookup: CDR1 KGHDR, CDR2 SFDVKD. This CDR3 comprises 15 residues. The CDR3 region has the DNA TGTGCCACCAGTGATGTGACTAGCGGCACAGATACGCAGTATTTT. Its translation is CATSDVTSGTDTQYF.

This rearrangement joins TRBV5-6 to TRBJ2-3; 11 nucleotides match TRBD1. The CDR3 sequence is 16 residues long. V shed 1 base and J 1 base; nucleotides not matched to a gene: 2. The germline V gene has CDR1 SGHDT and CDR2 YYEEEE. The CDR3 region is CASSLLGQGGTDTQYF. The CDR3 coding sequence is TGTGCCAGCAGCTTGCTGGGACAGGGGGGCACAGATACGCAGTATTTT.

The chain employs TRBV28 and TRBJ1-3; possibly TRBD1 for D (5 bases). Germline V gene sequence: CDR1 MDHEN, CDR2 SYDVKM. V was cut by 1 base and J by 0 bases, with 13 bases left in between. CDR3 length: 17 residues. This CDR3 reads CASSLLPTVSSGNTIYF. DNA for the CDR3: TGTGCCAGCAGTTTATTACCGACAGTCTCCTCTGGAAACACCATATATTTT.

The chain recombines TRBV7-2 with TRBJ2-3; D remains ambiguous. This CDR3 comprises 15 residues. V lost 5 bases and J lost 2, with 14 bases in between. The germline gives CDR1 SGHTA, CDR2 FQGNSA. The CDR3 sequence is CASSVLNTFTDTQYF. In DNA form, the CDR3 reads TGTGCCAGCAGCGTTTTAAATACCTTCACAGATACGCAGTATTTT.

This chain joins TRBV6-5 and TRBJ1-2; TRBD1 aligns across 7 bases. Germline V gene lookup returns CDR1 MNHEY and CDR2 SVGAGI. J was trimmed by 2 bases and V by 7 bases; bases with no gene match: 4. This CDR3 region has 13 residues. The CDR3 region has the DNA TGTGCCAGCATTACGGGACAGAACTATGGCTACACCTTC. Translated, it gives CASITGQNYGYTF.

This chain joins TRBV6-1 and TRBJ2-1; 9 positions match TRBD1. Germline trimming cut 4 bases from V and 4 bases from J; bases unmatched to any gene: 8. Germline lookup yields CDR1 MNHNS and CDR2 SASEGT. The CDR3 is made up of 16 amino acids. The CDR3 loop reads CASSGQGVTGYNEQFF. In DNA form, the CDR3 reads TGTGCCAGCAGTGGACAGGGGGTAACGGGATACAATGAGCAGTTCTTC.

The V call is TRBV5-8, the J call TRBJ1-2; D gene ambiguous. The CDR3 length is 13 residues. Trimming shortened V by 0 bases and J by 5 bases, and 8 bases separated the two germline ends. The germline V gene has CDR1 SGHTS and CDR2 YDEGEE. The CDR3 nucleotides are TGTGCCAGCAGCTTGGAGGCTAGGTATGGCTACACCTTC. As protein: CASSLEARYGYTF.

The rearrangement links TRBV5-1 to TRBJ2-7; D is undetermined. CDR1 is SGHRS, CDR2 YFSETQ, per germline. Trimming removed 5 bases from V and 3 bases from J, with 12 bases in between. This CDR3 comprises 13 residues. DNA of the CDR3: TGCGCCAGCAGTAGTGATACTGTCTACGAGCAGTACTTC. This codes for CASSSDTVYEQYF.

V gene TRBV5-1 combines with J gene TRBJ1-2; D ambiguous. Germline V gene data show CDR1 as SGHRS and CDR2 as YFSETQ. The CDR3 sequence is 14 residues long. V dropped 0 bases and J dropped 0 bases, with 6 bases sitting between them. CDR3 DNA sequence: TGCGCCAGCAGCTTGGAAGGTACTAACTATGGCTACACCTTC. Protein: CASSLEGTNYGYTF.

The rearrangement uses TRBV2 and TRBJ1-3; D not resolved. The CDR3 totals 13 residues. Per the germline V gene, CDR1 is SNHLY and CDR2 is FYNNEI. Trimming shortened V by 10 bases and J by 3 bases, and 13 bases separated the two germline ends. For the CDR3, the DNA is TGTGCCACCGTTACTAGGGTTGGAAACACCATATATTTT. It yields the protein CATVTRVGNTIYF.